The clone carrying this TCR beta chain was counted ten times or more. Its target is unknown. Per the germline V gene, CDR1 is MNHEY and CDR2 is SVGEGT. The V end lost 2 bases, the J end lost 4 bases, and 17 bases lay between the germline ends. The CDR3 loop spans 16 amino acids. Ophthalmopathy not arising within 18 months of follow-up defined hyperthyroidism as stable. The sample belongs to a study of Graves' ophthalmopathy and Graves' hyperthyroidism. Researchers took RNA transcripts and amplified TCR beta CDR3 regions from them. Following a first-round RT-PCR that used HTBI primers, a second-round multiplex PCR was carried out. Via MiXCR, TCRdb re-called the multiplex PCR reads, giving one row per CDR3 protein. The profile covers a few hundred thousand distinct CDR3 sequences, with just over 15% appearing a single time and 5.5% to 7% taken by the ten largest. Study conclusions and caveats: Ophthalmopathy could be told apart from stable hyperthyroidism by a 13-signature model (around 85% sensitivity, around 84% specificity).

Sequencing was carried out using peripheral blood. The receptor was isolated from a woman under 30 with stable Graves' hyperthyroidism. The V and J genes are TRBV6-2 or TRBV6-3 and TRBJ1-1, with D tentatively TRBD1 (5 bases). The CDR3 bases are TGTGCCAGCAGTTACGGAAGGTTAAGGGGTAGCACTGAAGCTTTCTTT. Translated, it gives CASSYGRLRGSTEAFF.